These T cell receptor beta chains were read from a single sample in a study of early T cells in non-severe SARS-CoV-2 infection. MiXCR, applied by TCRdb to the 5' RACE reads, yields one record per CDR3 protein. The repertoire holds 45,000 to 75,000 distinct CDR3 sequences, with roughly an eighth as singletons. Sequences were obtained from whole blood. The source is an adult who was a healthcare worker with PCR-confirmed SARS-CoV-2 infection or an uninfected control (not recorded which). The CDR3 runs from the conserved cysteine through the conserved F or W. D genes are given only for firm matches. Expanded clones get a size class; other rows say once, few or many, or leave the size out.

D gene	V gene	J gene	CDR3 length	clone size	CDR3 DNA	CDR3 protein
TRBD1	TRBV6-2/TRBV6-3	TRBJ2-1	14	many	TGTGCCAGCAGTTACCGGGGGACAGGGGTTGAAGAGTTCTTC	CASSYRGTGVEEFF
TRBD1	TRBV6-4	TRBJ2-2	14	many	TGTGCCAGCAGTGGGGACAGGGACACCGGGGAGCTGTTTTTT	CASSGDRDTGELFF
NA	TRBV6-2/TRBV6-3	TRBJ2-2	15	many	TGTGCCAGCAGACTCGAGGACAGGAACACCGGGGAGCTGTTTTTT	CASRLEDRNTGELFF
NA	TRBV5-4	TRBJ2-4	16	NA	TGTGCCAGCAGCCTCAGTAGGGCCGGAACGAAAAACATTCAGTACTTC	CASSLSRAGTKNIQYF
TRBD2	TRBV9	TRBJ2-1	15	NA	TGTGCCAGCAGCGTATCCGGGACTAGCGTCAATGAGCAGTTCTTC	CASSVSGTSVNEQFF
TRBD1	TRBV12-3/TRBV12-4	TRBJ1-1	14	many	TGTGCCAGCAGCCCGATTTTACAGGGGTTTGGAGCTTTCTTT	CASSPILQGFGAFF
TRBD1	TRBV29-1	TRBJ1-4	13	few	TGCAGCGTTGCGGGACAGACTAATGAAAAACTGTTTTTT	CSVAGQTNEKLFF
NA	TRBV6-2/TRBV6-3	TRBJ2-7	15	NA	TGTGCCAGCATTTCCGGGGCAACTGTTTCCTACGAGCAGTACTTC	CASISGATVSYEQYF
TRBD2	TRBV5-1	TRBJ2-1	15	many	TGCGCCAGCAGCTCGGGACTAGCGGACTACAATGAGCAGTTCTTC	CASSSGLADYNEQFF
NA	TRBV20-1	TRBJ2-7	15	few	TGCAGTGCCAACCGGAGGATATCGGGCTCCTACGAGCAGTACTTC	CSANRRISGSYEQYF
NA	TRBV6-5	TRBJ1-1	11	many	TGTGCCAGCAGTGGGAACACTGAAGCTTTCTTT	CASSGNTEAFF
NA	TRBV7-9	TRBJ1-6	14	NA	TGTGCCAGCAGCTTAGCTCCTCATAATTCACCCCTCCACTTT	CASSLAPHNSPLHF
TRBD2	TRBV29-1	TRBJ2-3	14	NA	TGCTCCATGGGGGCTAGCGGGAGGATAGATACGCAGTATTTT	CSMGASGRIDTQYF
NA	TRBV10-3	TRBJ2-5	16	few	TGTGCCATCAGTGAGTCGACGGGCGCCCCGCAAGAGACCCAGTACTTC	CAISESTGAPQETQYF
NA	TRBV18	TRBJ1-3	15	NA	TGTGCCAGCTCACCAGAGACGGCCTCTGGAAACACCATATATTTT	CASSPETASGNTIYF
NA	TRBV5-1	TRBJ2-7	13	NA	TGCGCCAGCAGTTCGACGAACTCCTACGAGCAGTACTTC	CASSSTNSYEQYF
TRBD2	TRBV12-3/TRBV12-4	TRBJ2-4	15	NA	TGTGCCAGCAGCCCCGGGACTAGGGTCACAAACATTCAGTACTTC	CASSPGTRVTNIQYF
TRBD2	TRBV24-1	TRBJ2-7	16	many	TGTGCCACCAGTGATGCCGGGACTAGCGGGAGTGGAGAGCAGTACTTC	CATSDAGTSGSGEQYF
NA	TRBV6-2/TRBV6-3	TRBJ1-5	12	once	TGTGCCAGCAGTTACCTGGATCAGCCCCAGCATTTT	CASSYLDQPQHF
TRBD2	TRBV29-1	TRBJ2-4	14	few	TGCAGCGTGGCTGGTGCGGGAGCGACGGACATTCAGTACTTC	CSVAGAGATDIQYF
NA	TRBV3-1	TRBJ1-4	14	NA	TGTGCCAGCAGCCAAGATCTGCGGGCGGAAAAACTGTTTTTT	CASSQDLRAEKLFF
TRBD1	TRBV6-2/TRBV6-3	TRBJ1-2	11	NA	TGTGCCAGCTCACAGGGGCAGGGCTACACCTTC	CASSQGQGYTF
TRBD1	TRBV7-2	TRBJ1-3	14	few	TGTGCCAGCAGCCTAGGACAGGGGGCGAACACCATATATTTT	CASSLGQGANTIYF
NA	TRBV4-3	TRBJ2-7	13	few	TGCGCCAGCAGCCAAGATCAGGGGAACCAGCAGTATTTC	CASSQDQGNQQYF
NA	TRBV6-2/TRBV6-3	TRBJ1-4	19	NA	TGTGCCAGCAGTTACTCGACGTTACGATCGAAGGACAGTAATGAAAAACTGTTTTTT	CASSYSTLRSKDSNEKLFF
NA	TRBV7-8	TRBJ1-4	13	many	TGTGCCAGCAGCTTAGGGGGTTATGAAAAACTGTTTTTT	CASSLGGYEKLFF
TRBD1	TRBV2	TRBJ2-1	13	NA	TGTGCCAGCAGTGAGGGACAGTACAATGAGCAGTTCTTC	CASSEGQYNEQFF
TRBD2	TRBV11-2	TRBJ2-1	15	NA	TGTGCCAGCAGCCCGAATAGCGGGAGGGCGAATGAGCAGTTCTTC	CASSPNSGRANEQFF
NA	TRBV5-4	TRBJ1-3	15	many	TGTGCCAGCAGCTTAACACCAGGCTCTGGAAACACCATATATTTT	CASSLTPGSGNTIYF
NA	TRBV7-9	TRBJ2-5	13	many	TGTGCCAGCAGCGTATACAGGGAGGAGACCCAGTACTTC	CASSVYREETQYF
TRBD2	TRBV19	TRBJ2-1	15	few	TGTGCCAGTAGCAGTCTAGCGGGAGCCACCAATGAGCAGTTCTTC	CASSSLAGATNEQFF
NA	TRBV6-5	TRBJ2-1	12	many	TGTGCCACCGGCAAACTCCACAATGAGCAGTTCTTC	CATGKLHNEQFF
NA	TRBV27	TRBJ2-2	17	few	TGTGCCAGCAGTCCCTACCTTGGGAGGCGGTTTACCGGGGAGCTGTTTTTT	CASSPYLGRRFTGELFF
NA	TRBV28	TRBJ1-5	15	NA	TGTGCCAGCATTCAAACGTCAGGGGCAGGGCAGCCCCAGCATTTT	CASIQTSGAGQPQHF
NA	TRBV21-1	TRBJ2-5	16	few	TGTGCCAGCAGCAACCCACGACTAGAGGACCAAGAGACCCAGTACTTC	CASSNPRLEDQETQYF
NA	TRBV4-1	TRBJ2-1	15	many	TGCGCCAGCAGCCAAGTCCCGGGTCCCTACAATGAGCAGTTCTTC	CASSQVPGPYNEQFF
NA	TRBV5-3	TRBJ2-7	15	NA	TGTGCCAGAAGCCGCCCGGGTGGATTAGCCTACGAGCAGTACTTC	CARSRPGGLAYEQYF
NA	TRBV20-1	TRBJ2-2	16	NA	TGCAGTGCTCCGGACCTCAGAACCGCGAACACCGGGGAGCTGTTTTTT	CSAPDLRTANTGELFF
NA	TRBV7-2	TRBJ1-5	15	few	TGTGCCAGCAGCAAGCAGACGGATAGCAATCAGCCCCAGCATTTT	CASSKQTDSNQPQHF
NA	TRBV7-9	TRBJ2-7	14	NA	TGTGCCAGCAGCTCTACTAGTCCTTCCTACGAGCAGTACTTC	CASSSTSPSYEQYF
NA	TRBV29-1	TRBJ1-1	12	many	TGCAGCGTTGAACCACAGGGATCTGAAGCTTTCTTT	CSVEPQGSEAFF
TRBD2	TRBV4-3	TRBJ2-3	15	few	TGCGCCAGCAGCCAGACTAGCGGATTCACAGATACGCAGTATTTT	CASSQTSGFTDTQYF
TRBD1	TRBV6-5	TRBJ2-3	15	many	TGTGCCAGCAGTGCGACAGGGGGAAAAACGGATACGCAGTATTTT	CASSATGGKTDTQYF